This entry lists 21 T cell receptor beta chains sequenced from one sample in a study of blood T cells in healthy people across ages. It was with a sample-barcoded 5' primer and a J-beta primer mix that a second PCR of roughly 6 to 12 cycles was run. TCRdb itself ran the 5' RACE reads through MiXCR, one entry per CDR3 protein. The repertoire has about 1,400,000 distinct CDR3 sequences, approximately 42% of them found once; the top ten carry under 8%. Sequenced input: blood. The source is a woman aged 18-30 years in good health.

This clonotype was seen a few times. The J gene is TRBJ2-5, the V gene TRBV11-2; 9 bases align to TRBD2. CDR1 is SGHAT, CDR2 FQNNGV, per germline. This CDR3 has 19 residues. Trimming cost V 2 bases and J 7 bases; bases outside gene matches: 20. Here the CDR3 DNA reads TGTGCCAGCAGCTTAAAGCGGTTGGCTAGCGGGGAGGCACCATGGACCCAGTACTTC. Translation: CASSLKRLASGEAPWTQYF.

This chain joins TRBV4-1 and TRBJ2-2, with D possibly matching TRBD2 (5 bases). The CDR3 has 15 residues. The germline gives CDR1 MGHRA, CDR2 YSYEKL. V was pared by 5 bases and J by 5 bases, with 15 bases between. CDR3 sequence (DNA): TGCGCCAGCAGCTCCACACTAGTAGTAACCGGGGAGCTGTTTTTT. It codes for CASSSTLVVTGELFF.

This clonotype was observed a handful of times. CDR3 nucleotides: TGCAGTGCTAGAGAGGGGCTAGCGAGGAGCTCCTACGAGCAGTACTTC. Its protein is CSAREGLARSSYEQYF. The chain carries TRBV20-1 and TRBJ2-7, with a weak D call TRBD2 (6 bases). The germline V gene encodes CDR1 DFQATT and CDR2 SNEGSKA (reference sequence). V was cut by 0 bases and J by 0 bases, with 15 bases left in between. This CDR3 region has 16 residues.

The genes are TRBV9 and TRBJ2-1; perhaps TRBD1 as D (6 bases). CDR1 SGDLS and CDR2 YYNGEE come from the germline V gene. Trimming pared 0 bases from V and 8 bases from J, leaving 12 bases between. CDR3 length: 14 amino acids. The CDR3 DNA reads TGTGCCAGCAGCGTAGAGGGGGAATCCCATGAGCAGTTCTTC. Protein sequence: CASSVEGESHEQFF.

The rearrangement joins TRBV4-2 to TRBJ2-1; possibly TRBD2 for D (5 bases). The CDR3 consists of 13 residues. Germline-derived CDR1 and CDR2 are LGHNA and YNFKEQ. V was pared by 7 bases and J by 6 bases, with 13 bases between. The CDR3, as DNA: TGTGCCAGCAAAAAACTAGTCTCCAATGAGCAGTTCTTC. It codes for CASKKLVSNEQFF.

This clonotype was seen more than once but under ten times. V usage is TRBV29-1 and J usage is TRBJ1-2, with D unresolved. The CDR3 loop spans 13 amino acids. The germline CDR1 and CDR2 sequences are SQVTM and ANQGSEA. With 1 base removed from V and 8 bases from J, the gap between germline ends came to 14 bases. CDR3 sequence reads: CSVEVLDGLGYTF. DNA of the CDR3: TGCAGCGTTGAAGTCCTTGATGGGTTGGGCTACACCTTC.

This rearrangement joins TRBV20-1 to TRBJ2-1; 11 bases are shared with TRBD2. CDR1 is DFQATT, CDR2 SNEGSKA, per germline (reference sequence). The CDR3 length is 15 residues. With 1 base clipped from V and 8 bases from J, the junction kept 7 bases outside the gene matches. CDR3 residues: CSARAGASGRYEQFF. The CDR3 region has the DNA TGCAGTGCTAGAGCGGGGGCTAGCGGGAGGTATGAGCAGTTCTTC.

This clonotype has just a few counts. V and J are TRBV5-6 and TRBJ2-1, with 7 nucleotides matching TRBD1. Trimming took 4 bases from V and 4 from J; bases not matched to a gene: 8. This CDR3 is 15 amino acids long. The germline gives CDR1 SGHDT, CDR2 YYEEEE. As DNA, the CDR3 is TGTGCCAGCAGCCAAACGGACAGGCTTTACAATGAGCAGTTCTTC. Residues: CASSQTDRLYNEQFF.

The chain employs TRBV7-9 and TRBJ2-1; 9 nucleotides agree with TRBD2. CDR3 size: 13 residues. The V gene's germline CDR1 is SEHNR and CDR2 FQNEAQ (reference sequence). The V segment lost 11 bases and the J segment 2 bases; nucleotides outside the gene matches: 4. CDR3 sequence reads: CAGAGGPYNEQFF. The CDR3 DNA sequence: TGTGCCGGAGCGGGAGGACCCTACAATGAGCAGTTCTTC.

In nucleotides, the CDR3 is TGTGCCAGCAGGGTTGGGACTAGCGGGGGGGCAGGAGATACGCAGTATTTT. Its protein product is CASRVGTSGGAGDTQYF. This sequence joins TRBV6-6 and TRBJ2-3, with TRBD2 matching over 16 bases. Per germline, CDR1 MNHNY and CDR2 SVGAGI (reference sequence). The CDR3 extends over 17 amino acids. The J segment lost 5 bases and the V segment lost 6 bases, leaving 8 bases of the junction unmatched.

The chain links TRBV27 to TRBJ2-5; 7 bases agree with TRBD1. V shed 1 base and J 1 base; nucleotides not matched to a gene: 3. Germline V gene lookup returns CDR1 MNHEY and CDR2 SMNVEV (reference sequence). This CDR3 has 15 residues. CDR3 sequence (DNA): TGTGCCAGCAGTTTATTTGGGACAGCCCAAGAGACCCAGTACTTC. Residues: CASSLFGTAQETQYF.

This chain links TRBV12-3 or TRBV12-4 with TRBJ2-7, with 8 bases lining up with TRBD1. This CDR3 spans 15 amino acids. With 6 bases clipped from V and 9 bases from J, the junction kept 16 bases outside the gene matches. Written as DNA, the CDR3 is TGTGCCAGCAGCCATGTCCAGGGGGCGCATACCCGGCAGTACTTC. Translating it yields CASSHVQGAHTRQYF.

The sample holds a few counts of this clonotype. CDR3 in amino acids: CASSLHGQENIQYF. The CDR3 DNA reads TGTGCCAGCAGCCTCCACGGACAGGAAAACATTCAGTACTTC. This rearrangement joins TRBV7-8 to TRBJ2-4; 7 bases align to TRBD1. CDR3 size: 14 residues. The V gene's germline CDR1 is SGHVS and CDR2 FQNEAQ. The V gene end was trimmed by 5 bases and the J gene end by 5 bases; junction bases not matched to a gene: 6.

This clonotype was observed a few times. The chain carries TRBV5-1 and TRBJ2-3; D might be TRBD1 (5 bases). V lost 0 bases, J lost 6 bases, and 14 bases lay in between. Germline V CDR1 and CDR2: SGHRS, YFSETQ. The CDR3 contains 15 residues. CDR3 sequence reads: CASSLEQGQGDTQYF. Written as DNA, the CDR3 is TGCGCCAGCAGCTTGGAGCAGGGCCAAGGCGATACGCAGTATTTT. Using reference TRBV5-1 and TRBJ2-3 for the parts outside the CDR3, the full variable domain is KAGVTQTPRYLIKTRGQQVTLSCSPISGHRSVSWYQQTPGQGLQFLFEYFSETQRNKGNFPGRFSGRQFSNSRSEMNVSTLELGDSALYLCASSLEQGQGDTQYFGPGTRLTVL.

The DNA of the CDR3 is TGTGCCAGCAGCCCAGATTTGGTCGCACCCCTCCACTTT. As protein: CASSPDLVAPLHF. This rearrangement joins TRBV4-2 to TRBJ1-6; D not certain. The ends were cut back, 4 bases at V and 11 bases at J, with 12 bases in the middle. This CDR3 has 13 residues. Germline V gene sequence: CDR1 LGHNA, CDR2 YNFKEQ.

With regard to this clonotype: This may stem from a read error, because a much larger clone lies one nucleotide away. The V and J genes are TRBV6-1 and TRBJ2-3; the D gene is possibly TRBD1 (5 bases). The germline gives CDR1 MNHNS, CDR2 SASEGT. The CDR3 contains 14 residues. The CDR3 region is CASETRPETDTRYF. Here the CDR3 DNA reads TGTGCCAGCGAGACCCGTCCGGAGACAGATACGCGGTATTTT.

V usage is TRBV4-1 and J usage is TRBJ2-1, with 7 bases fitting TRBD1. Germline trimming cut 4 bases from V and 15 bases from J; bases unmatched to any gene: 12. Germline-derived CDR1 and CDR2 are MGHRA and YSYEKL. The CDR3 runs 13 residues. CDR3 DNA: TGCGCCAGCAGCCGCGAAACCGGGACAGAGTGGTTCTTC. This gives the protein CASSRETGTEWFF.

This clonotype appeared once. The chain is built from TRBV2 and TRBJ2-3; TRBD2 matches at 11 bases. With 6 bases clipped from V and 0 bases from J, the junction kept 5 bases outside the gene matches. Germline V gene lookup returns CDR1 SNHLY and CDR2 FYNNEI. This CDR3 is built from 16 residues. The CDR3 bases are TGTGCCAGCAGGAAGGGACTAGCGGATAGCACAGATACGCAGTATTTT. Translating it yields CASRKGLADSTDTQYF.

The chain uses TRBV7-2 and TRBJ2-4, with D perhaps matching TRBD1 or TRBD2 (5 bases each). The J call may be incorrect, as the DNA end agrees better with TRBJ2-7. The CDR3 covers 15 residues. CDR1 SGHTA and CDR2 FQGNSA come from the germline V gene. CDR3 in DNA: TGTGCCAGCAGCTTAGCGCGGGCAGGGTCGGACGAGCAGTACTTC. Translation gives CASSLARAGSDEQYF.

The chain is built from TRBV10-3 and TRBJ2-6; perhaps TRBD1 as D (6 bases). This CDR3 region has 18 residues. Germline CDR1 is ENHRY and CDR2 is SYGVKD. Trimming cost V 2 bases and J 0 bases, with 14 bases left between them. The CDR3 loop reads CAISEDDRPHSGANVLTF. The CDR3 DNA follows: TGTGCCATCAGTGAGGACGACAGGCCGCACTCTGGGGCCAACGTCCTGACTTTC.

The rearrangement joins TRBV10-2 to TRBJ2-5; D remains ambiguous. With 2 bases removed from V and 11 bases from J, the gap between germline ends came to 12 bases. The germline V gene encodes CDR1 WSHSY and CDR2 SAAADI. The CDR3 loop spans 12 amino acids. The CDR3 DNA reads TGCGCCAGCAGTGAGGTGCAGAAAGAGCAGTACTTC. It specifies CASSEVQKEQYF.